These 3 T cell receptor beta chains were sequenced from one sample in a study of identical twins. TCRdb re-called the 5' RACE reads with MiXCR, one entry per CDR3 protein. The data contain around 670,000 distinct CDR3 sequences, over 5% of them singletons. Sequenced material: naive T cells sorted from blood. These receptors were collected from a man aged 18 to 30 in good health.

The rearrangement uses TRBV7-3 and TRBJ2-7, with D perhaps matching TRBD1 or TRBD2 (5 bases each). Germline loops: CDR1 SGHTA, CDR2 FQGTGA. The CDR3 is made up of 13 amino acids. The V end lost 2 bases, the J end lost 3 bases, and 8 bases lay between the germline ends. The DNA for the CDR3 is TGTGCCAGCAGCTTACAGGGAGACTACGAGCAGTACGTC. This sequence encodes CASSLQGDYEQYV.

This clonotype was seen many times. CDR3 residues: CASSDSWAQYF. DNA of the CDR3: TGTGCCAGCAGTGATTCGTGGGCCCAGTACTTC. This chain connects TRBV2 to TRBJ2-5, with no clear D. Germline V gene lookup returns CDR1 SNHLY and CDR2 FYNNEI. CDR3 length: 11 amino acids. Deletions cut 3 bases from V and 9 bases from J, with 8 bases between.

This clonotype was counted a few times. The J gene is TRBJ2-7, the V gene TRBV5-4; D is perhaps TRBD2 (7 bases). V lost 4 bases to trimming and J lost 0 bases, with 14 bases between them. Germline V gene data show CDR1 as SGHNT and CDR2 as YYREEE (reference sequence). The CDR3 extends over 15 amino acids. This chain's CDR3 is CASSPGGHPSYEQYF. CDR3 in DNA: TGTGCCAGCAGCCCCGGGGGGCACCCCTCCTACGAGCAGTACTTC. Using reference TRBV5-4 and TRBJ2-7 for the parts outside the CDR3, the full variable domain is ETGVTQSPTHLIKTRGQQVTLRCSSQSGHNTVSWYQQALGQGPQFIFQYYREEENGRGNFPPRFSGLQFPNYSSELNVNALELDDSALYLCASSPGGHPSYEQYFGPGTRLTVT.